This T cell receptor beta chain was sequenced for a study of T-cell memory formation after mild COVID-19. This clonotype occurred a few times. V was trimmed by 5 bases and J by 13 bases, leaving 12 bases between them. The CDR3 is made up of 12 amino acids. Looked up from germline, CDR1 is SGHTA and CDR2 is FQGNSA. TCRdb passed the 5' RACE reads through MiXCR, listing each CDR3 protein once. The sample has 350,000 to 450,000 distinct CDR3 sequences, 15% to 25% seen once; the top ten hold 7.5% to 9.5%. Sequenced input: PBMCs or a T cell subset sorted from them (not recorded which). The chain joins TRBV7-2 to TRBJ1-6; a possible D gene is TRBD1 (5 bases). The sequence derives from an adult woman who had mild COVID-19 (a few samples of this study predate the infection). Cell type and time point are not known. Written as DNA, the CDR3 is TGTGCCAGCAGCCTAGGGACGGGGCCCCTCCACTTT. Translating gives CASSLGTGPLHF.